Below are 3 T cell receptor beta chains sequenced from a single sample in a study of T cell changes during pregnancy in multiple sclerosis. Method: immunoSEQ multiplex PCR; TCRdb's copy keeps in-frame clones and lacks some. The sample lists about 9,000 clones; 87% were seen once. Sequenced here: CD8+ T cells from peripheral blood mononuclear cells, sampled in the first trimester of pregnancy. These receptors all stem from a female donor in good health, enrolled as a control in a pregnancy study.

This sequence joins TRBV6-4 and TRBJ2-1, with D tentatively TRBD2 (6 bases). From germline, CDR1 is MRHNA and CDR2 SNTAGT. V lost 10 bases, J lost 8 bases, and 21 bases lay in between. The CDR3 contains 14 residues. CDR3: CATSAGETGDEQFF. CDR3 coding DNA: TGTGCCACCTCCGCGGGTGAAACGGGGGATGAGCAGTTCTTC.

The rearrangement links TRBV4-2 to TRBJ2-1; TRBD2 is a possible D gene (7 bases). The CDR3 sequence is 15 residues long. The germline V and J ends were trimmed by 0 bases and 6 bases, with 12 bases remaining between them. The germline gives CDR1 LGHNA, CDR2 YNFKEQ. Here the CDR3 reads CASSQERGGFNEQFF. The CDR3 DNA sequence: TGTGCCAGCAGCCAAGAAAGGGGGGGTTTCAATGAGCAGTTCTTC.

This chain joins TRBV4-2 and TRBJ2-1; 9 bases are shared with TRBD2. Looked up from germline, CDR1 is LGHNA and CDR2 is YNFKEQ. CDR3 length: 15 amino acids. The junction had 5 bases not matched to a gene; V was cut back by 0 bases and J by 8 bases. CDR3 bases: TGTGCCAGCAGCCAAGAGCGGGGGGGCGGCGATGAGCAGTTCTTC. It specifies CASSQERGGGDEQFF.